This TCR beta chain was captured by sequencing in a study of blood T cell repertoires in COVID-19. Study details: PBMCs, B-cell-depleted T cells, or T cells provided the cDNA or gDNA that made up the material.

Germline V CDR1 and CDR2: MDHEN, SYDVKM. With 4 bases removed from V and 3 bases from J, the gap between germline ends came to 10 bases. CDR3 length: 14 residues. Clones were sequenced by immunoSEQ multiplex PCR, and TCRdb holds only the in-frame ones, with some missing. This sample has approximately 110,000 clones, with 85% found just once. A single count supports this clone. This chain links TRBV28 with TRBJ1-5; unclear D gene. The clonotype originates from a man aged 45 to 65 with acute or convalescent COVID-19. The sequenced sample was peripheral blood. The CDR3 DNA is TGTGCCAGCAGTTCCCCAGAATTCAATCAGCCCCAGCATTTT. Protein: CASSSPEFNQPQHF.